The present entry profiles one T cell receptor (beta chain) with its context. Ten or more counts support this clone. There is no known antigen for this receptor. Per-base qualities were not stored, and no clone one base away is much larger. The sample comes from a study of identifying expanded T cells in peripheral blood (dated by TCRdb to the late 2010s). Regarding the research as a whole: Technical replicates were generated by sequencing separate aliquots of the same genomic DNA pool, with four replicates compared pairwise. Overall study outcomes, separate from this receptor: Across all healthy-donor time intervals, the beta-binomial model significantly cut both the number of clones called differentially abundant and the false-positive rate. The authors expected biological variance in healthy repertoires might increase further over much longer intervals such as months to years. Approximately 1.2 differentially abundant clones were flagged by the binomial model between technical replicates, whereas about 16 and 19 were flagged over about two weeks and four weeks, respectively. In all healthy donors, the variance in clone template counts between samples taken around 2 weeks apart rose significantly as total template count increased.

No immune events, such as infections, were documented for the healthy donors during the collection period. Healthy-donor blood repertoires served as a training cohort to calibrate time-dependent variance in a beta-binomial model of T-cell clone differential abundance. There were ten or so healthy donors in the training cohort, of whom 3 were female and 7 were male. On average the donors were 43 years old, and their ages spanned roughly 25 to 70 years. Whole blood, obtained from a commercial supplier, was collected from each healthy donor at three time points spaced roughly 2 weeks apart. For immunosequencing, genomic DNA was extracted from whole blood that had not been sorted. TCRbeta CDR3 regions were profiled with the immunoSEQ Assay using bias-controlled multiplex PCR amplification of genomic DNA. For the original study's pipeline: To quantify the absolute abundance of each unique TCRbeta CDR3 region, the sequences were collapsed and filtered. Differential abundance was tested with two models: a binomial (Fisher-equivalent) model and a beta-binomial model that adds time-dependent variance fitted from healthy donors. Any clone with fewer than 5 combined templates was excluded, and a clone was called differentially abundant if its Benjamini-Hochberg FDR was below 0.01. Using the form v = (b*log(k)+a)^2, the beta-binomial variance was modeled as a function of the total template count across the two samples. TCRdb provides this immuneACCESS table in a form limited to in-frame rearrangements. Some clones are lacking; in checked studies, under half of them reflect an unresolved V gene, and why the rest are absent is not known. The V and J calls and clone size are taken from that table; D and trimming were inferred from the DNA. The sample table holds about 130,000 clones, of which roughly 90% were seen once. The top ten clonotypes cover more than 7% of the sample.

CDR1 and CDR2 were assigned from the germline V gene (reference sequence) as GTSNPN and SVGIG. From the cysteine through the phenylalanine, the CDR3 covers 13 amino acids. CDR3 DNA is the only sequence kept; it has 39 bases, read in frame from the first base. The germline ends are 27 bases apart after V is trimmed by 8 bases and J by 14 bases. Sequenced sample: blood. This TCR derives from a person aged 18 to 70 in good health. This sequence uses TRBV30 and TRBJ1-2; the best D guess is TRBD1, with 6 bases matching. The DNA reads TGTGCCCAGGGGACGGCCAGGCAAGGGATATCTACCTTC. Its coded protein is CAQGTARQGISTF.